This passage covers 4 T cell receptor beta chains from one sample sequenced in a study of Graves' ophthalmopathy and Graves' hyperthyroidism (dated by TCRdb to 2016 to 2019). The sequencer listed for this sample is Illumina HiSeq 2000. TCR beta CDR3 regions were amplified from RNA transcripts for repertoire sequencing. The first round was an RT-PCR using HTBI primers with the Qiagen OneStep RT-PCR kit, and this first round was followed by a second-round multiplex PCR, then size selection and purification. TCRdb trimmed public reads at Q25 via fastp, called clones via MiXCR and kept in-frame beta chains. Rows merge per CDR3 protein into single entries with the most common DNA and genes. In all, the sample holds approximately 540,000 distinct CDR3 sequences, and 39% of those were seen once. The ten largest account for around 4% of the sample. Sequences were obtained from peripheral blood or thyroid tissue (not recorded which). The source of these receptors is an adult man with Graves' hyperthyroidism.

The chain recombines TRBV29-1 with TRBJ1-1; TRBD1 is a possible D gene (5 bases). Germline CDR1 SQVTM, CDR2 ANQGSEA. The CDR3 spans 12 residues. The CDR3 nucleotides read TGCACCGGAATCGGGACGCTGGCTGAAGCTTTCTTT. Encoded protein: CTGIGTLAEAFF.

This chain joins TRBV7-9 and TRBJ1-5; a possible D gene is TRBD1 (5 bases). This CDR3 has 13 amino acids. Germline V gene sequence: CDR1 SEHNR, CDR2 FQNEAQ (reference sequence). V was cut by 6 bases and J by 3 bases, with 9 bases left in between. The CDR3 spells CASRPGHNQPQHF. CDR3 sequence (DNA): TGTGCCAGCAGACCAGGGCACAATCAGCCCCAGCATTTT. Complete variable domain (other parts from reference TRBV7-9 and TRBJ1-5): DTGVSQNPRHKITKRGQNVTFRCDPISEHNRLYWYRQTLGQGPEFLTYFQNEAQLEKSRLLSDRFSAERPKGSFSTLEIQRTEQGDSAMYLCASRPGHNQPQHFGDGTRLSIL.

The table lists this clonotype with many counts. V gene TRBV9 combines with J gene TRBJ2-2; D is unclear. This CDR3 comprises 13 residues. The V gene lost 0 bases and the J gene lost 5 bases, with 5 bases spanning the gap. Germline loops: CDR1 SGDLS, CDR2 YYNGEE. The CDR3 nucleotides read TGTGCCAGCAGCGTAGTTGGGACCGGGGAGCTGTTTTTT. It yields the protein CASSVVGTGELFF.

The chain combines TRBV7-9 with TRBJ2-7; TRBD1 agrees at 12 bases. Unmatched junction bases numbered 10, after V lost 5 bases and J lost 5 bases. The CDR3 runs to 16 residues. The V gene's germline CDR1 is SEHNR and CDR2 FQNEAQ (reference sequence). CDR3 coding DNA: TGTGCCAGCAGCACGGGACAGGGGGCGAGTAGGCACGAGCAGTACTTC. Its protein product is CASSTGQGASRHEQYF.